This TCR beta chain originates from a study of CDR3 diversity in severe acne. TCRdb redid the calling of the PCR reads with MiXCR, one entry per CDR3 protein. The sample shows almost 85,000 distinct CDR3 sequences, 51% of them seen only once. Germline lookup yields CDR1 SGHDT and CDR2 YYEEEE. This CDR3 has 15 amino acids. V was shortened by 1 base and J by 2 bases, with 12 bases between the two germline ends. This sequence joins TRBV5-6 and TRBJ1-2; the D is unclear. The sequencing sample was made of blood. The sequence was obtained from a male donor in good health, without acne. The CDR3 region has the DNA TGTGCCAGCAGCTTGAAAGGCCCCGTGAACTATGGCTACACCTTC. This translates into CASSLKGPVNYGYTF.